This TCR beta chain was captured by sequencing in a study of cytomegalovirus exposure and HLA in healthy donors. Primers: 60 Vbeta forward and 13 Jbeta reverse. Sequenced by immunoSEQ multiplex PCR; TCRdb stores in-frame clones only, minus some. Here the sample spans about 130,000 clones, less than 90% being singletons. This CDR3 region has 13 residues. The V and J ends lost 7 bases and 5 bases respectively, with 14 bases between them. CDR1 SNHLY and CDR2 FYNNEI come from the germline V gene. Sequencing was done on a sample of PBMCs. The J gene is TRBJ2-5, the V gene TRBV2; a weak D match, TRBD2 (5 bases). The sequence derives from a man between 18 and 29 years old in good health and CMV-seropositive. CDR3: CASIRGNSETQYF. DNA for the CDR3: TGTGCCAGCATCCGAGGGAATTCGGAGACCCAGTACTTC.